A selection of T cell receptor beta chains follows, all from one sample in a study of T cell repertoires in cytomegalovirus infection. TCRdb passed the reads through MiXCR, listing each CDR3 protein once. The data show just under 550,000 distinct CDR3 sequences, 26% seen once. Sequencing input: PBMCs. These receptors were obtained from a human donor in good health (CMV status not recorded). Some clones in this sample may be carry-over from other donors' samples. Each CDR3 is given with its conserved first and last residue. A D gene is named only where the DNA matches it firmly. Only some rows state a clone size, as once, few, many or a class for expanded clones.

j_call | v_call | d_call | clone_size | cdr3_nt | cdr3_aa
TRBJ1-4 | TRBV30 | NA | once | TGTGCCTGTCCCGGGGAGGGCGAAAATGAAAAACTGTTTTTT | CACPGEGENEKLFF
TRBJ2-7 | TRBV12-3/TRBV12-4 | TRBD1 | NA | TGTGCCAGCAGGGACCGGGACAGAAGGTTCCTCGAGCAGTACTTC | CASRDRDRRFLEQYF
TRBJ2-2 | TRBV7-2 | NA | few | TGTGCCAGCCTGCCCAGCGTGGCCACCGGGGAGCTGTTTTTT | CASLPSVATGELFF
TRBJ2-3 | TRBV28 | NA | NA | TGTGCCAGCAGTTTATCGTGGGGATCGGGAGCAGATACGCAGTATTTT | CASSLSWGSGADTQYF
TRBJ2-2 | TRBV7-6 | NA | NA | TGTGCCAGCAGCTCTTTTGGGTGGTCGGAATATGGGAACACCGGGGAGCTGTTTTTT | CASSSFGWSEYGNTGELFF
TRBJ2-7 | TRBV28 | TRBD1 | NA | TGTGCCAGCAGCCCTGACAGGGTACTTTGGGAGCAGTACTTC | CASSPDRVLWEQYF
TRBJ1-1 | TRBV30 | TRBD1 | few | TGTGCCTGGGCGAGACAGGGGAATTATAACACTGAAGCTTTCTTT | CAWARQGNYNTEAFF
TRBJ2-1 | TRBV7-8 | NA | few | TGTGCCAGCAGCTTACCTAGCCCCTTAGGGGGCAATGAGCAGTTCTTC | CASSLPSPLGGNEQFF
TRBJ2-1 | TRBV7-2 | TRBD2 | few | TGTGCCAGCAGCTCAGTTAGCGGGAGAGGGTCCTACAATGAGCAGTTCTTC | CASSSVSGRGSYNEQFF
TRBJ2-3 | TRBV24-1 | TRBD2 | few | TGTGCTGTAGCGGGGGACACAGATACGCAGTATTTT | CAVAGDTDTQYF
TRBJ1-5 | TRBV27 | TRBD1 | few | TGTGCCAGCAGACAACAGGGGATGTTAGGGCAGCCCCAGCATTTT | CASRQQGMLGQPQHF
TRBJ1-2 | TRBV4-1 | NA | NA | TGCGCCAGCAGCCAAGATTGGACTCTCAGCGGCTATGGCTACACCTTC | CASSQDWTLSGYGYTF
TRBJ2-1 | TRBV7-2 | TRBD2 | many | TGTGCCAGCAGCTACCGGGACTATTACAATGAGCAGTTCTTC | CASSYRDYYNEQFF
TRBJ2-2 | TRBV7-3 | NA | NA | TGTGCCAGCAGCTTAACGAGGGGGAGAATCGGGGAGCTGTTTTTT | CASSLTRGRIGELFF
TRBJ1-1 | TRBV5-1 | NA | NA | TGCGCCAGCAGCTTGGAAGTAGGGCCCGATAGGGCTTTCTTT | CASSLEVGPDRAFF
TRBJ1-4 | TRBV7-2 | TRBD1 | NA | TGTGCCAGCAGCCGACAGGGGGCAGGTGAAAAACTGTTTTTT | CASSRQGAGEKLFF
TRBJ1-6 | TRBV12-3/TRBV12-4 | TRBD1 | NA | TGTGCCAGCAGTTTCGACAGGGGAAGAGCACCCCTCCACTTT | CASSFDRGRAPLHF
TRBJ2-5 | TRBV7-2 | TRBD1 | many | TGTGCCAGCAGCATACACAGGGGCGCAGAGGAGACCCAGTACTTC | CASSIHRGAEETQYF
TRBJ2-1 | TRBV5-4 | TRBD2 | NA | TGTGCCAGCAGCTTGGCCCCGACTAGCGGGAGGGCCATCCGGTTCTTC | CASSLAPTSGRAIRFF
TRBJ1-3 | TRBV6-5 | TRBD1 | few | TGTGCCAGCAGGGGACAGGGCTCTGGAAACACCATATATTTT | CASRGQGSGNTIYF
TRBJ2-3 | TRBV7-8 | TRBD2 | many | TGTGCCAGCAGCTCACGGACTAGCGGGTGGACAGATACGCAGTATTTT | CASSSRTSGWTDTQYF
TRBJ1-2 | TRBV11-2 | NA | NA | TGTGCCAGCAGCCTAGGGGCTCTTAGGGAGACAGGTTCCTCTCGGGCCTATGGCTACACCTTC | CASSLGALRETGSSRAYGYTF
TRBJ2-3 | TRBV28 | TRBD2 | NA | TGTGCCAGCAGTAAGCTTCGGCGGGAGGGCCCGAGGTACACAGATACGCAGTATTTT | CASSKLRREGPRYTDTQYF
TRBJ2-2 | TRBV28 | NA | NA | TGTGCCAGCAGTTTTTACGGACAGACCGGGGAGCTGTTTTTT | CASSFYGQTGELFF
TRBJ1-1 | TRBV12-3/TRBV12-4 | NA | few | TGTGCCAGCAGTCGACGATCCGGCACTGAAGCTTTCTTT | CASSRRSGTEAFF
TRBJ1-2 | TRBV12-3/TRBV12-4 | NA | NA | TGTGCCAGCCTCCGGGCTAACTATGGCTACACCTTC | CASLRANYGYTF
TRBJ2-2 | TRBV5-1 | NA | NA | TGCGCCAGCAGCTTAGGCCTAGAAGGCGGGGAGCTGTTTTTT | CASSLGLEGGELFF
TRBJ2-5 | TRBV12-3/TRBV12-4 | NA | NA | TGTGCCAGCAGTTTTCCGAGTCAGGGGCTGGAGACCCAGTACTTC | CASSFPSQGLETQYF
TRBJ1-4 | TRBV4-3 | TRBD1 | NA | TGCGCCAGCAGCCAACAACCTCTGAGGACAGGGGGTGAAAAACTGTTTTTT | CASSQQPLRTGGEKLFF
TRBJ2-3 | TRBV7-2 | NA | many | TGTGCCAGCAGCTTATGGGGAGCGGGTCTGCAGTATTTT | CASSLWGAGLQYF
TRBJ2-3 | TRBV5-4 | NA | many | TGTGCCAGCAGCCGACGGACCGCCACAGATACGCAGTATTTT | CASSRRTATDTQYF
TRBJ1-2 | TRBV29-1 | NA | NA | TGCAGCGTCCCCTCCGGGACCAGCGCGAACAATGGCTACACCTTC | CSVPSGTSANNGYTF
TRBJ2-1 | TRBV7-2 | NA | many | TGTGCCAGCAGTAGGGACACCGGGGGAGCGGTTGAGCAGTTCTTC | CASSRDTGGAVEQFF
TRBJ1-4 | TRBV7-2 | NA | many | TGTGCCAGCAGCCCCCGTGGAGGGGCAACTAATGAAAAACTGTTTTTT | CASSPRGGATNEKLFF
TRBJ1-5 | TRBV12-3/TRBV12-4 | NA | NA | TGTGCCAGCAGCGTGGACGACCGTGTACAGCCCCAGCATTTT | CASSVDDRVQPQHF
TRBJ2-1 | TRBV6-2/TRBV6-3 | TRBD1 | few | TGTGCCAGCAGCCGGAACAGGGGAACACACTACAATGAGCAGTTCTTC | CASSRNRGTHYNEQFF
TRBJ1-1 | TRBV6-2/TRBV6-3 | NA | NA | TGTGCCAGCACCGACCCAGGCCTGAACACTGAAGCTTTCTTT | CASTDPGLNTEAFF
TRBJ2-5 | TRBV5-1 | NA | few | TGCGCCAGCAGCTTGGACCCGGGAGTCCTGATAGAGACCCAGTACTTC | CASSLDPGVLIETQYF
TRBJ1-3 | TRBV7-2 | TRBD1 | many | TGTGCCAGCAGCCGGGACAGGGTAAATTCCGGAAACACCATATATTTT | CASSRDRVNSGNTIYF
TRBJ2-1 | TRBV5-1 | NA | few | TGCGCCAGCAGCTTCCGGGACTCTAATGAGCAGTTCTTC | CASSFRDSNEQFF
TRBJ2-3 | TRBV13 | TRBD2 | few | TGTGCCAGCAGCTTGGCTCCCATAAGCGGGAGGAGCACAGATACGCAGTATTTT | CASSLAPISGRSTDTQYF
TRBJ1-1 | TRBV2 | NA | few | TGTGCCAGCAGTGTGCAGGGGCCTATGAACACTGAAGCTTTCTTT | CASSVQGPMNTEAFF
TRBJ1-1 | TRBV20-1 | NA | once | TGCAGTGCTAGAGATTCAGCAGGGTTCACTGAAGCTTTCTTT | CSARDSAGFTEAFF
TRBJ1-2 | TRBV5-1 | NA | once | TGCGCCAGCAGCCCCGGGACGCCGAACGTTGGCTACACCTTC | CASSPGTPNVGYTF
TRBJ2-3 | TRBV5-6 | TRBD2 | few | TGTGCCAGCAGCTCGCCGGGACTAGCCGCCACAGATACGCAGTATTTT | CASSSPGLAATDTQYF